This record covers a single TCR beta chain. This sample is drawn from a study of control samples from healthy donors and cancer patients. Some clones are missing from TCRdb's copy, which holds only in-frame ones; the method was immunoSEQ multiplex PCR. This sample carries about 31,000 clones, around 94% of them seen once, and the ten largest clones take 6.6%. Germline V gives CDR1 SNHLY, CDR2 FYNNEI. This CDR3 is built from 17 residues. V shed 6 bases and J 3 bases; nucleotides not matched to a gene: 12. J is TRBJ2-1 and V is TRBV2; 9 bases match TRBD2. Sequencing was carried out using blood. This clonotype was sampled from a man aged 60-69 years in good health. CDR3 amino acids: CASSRIAGGAIYNEQFF. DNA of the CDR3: TGTGCCAGCAGCCGGATTGCGGGGGGGGCCATCTACAATGAGCAGTTCTTC.